The clone carrying this TCR beta chain has only a few counts. These data come from a study of T cell repertoires in cytomegalovirus infection. Study details: Indicated by public TCR beta signatures were CMV infection and matching HLA type.

Germline-derived CDR1 and CDR2 are SEHNR and FQNEAQ (reference sequence). V gave up 7 bases and J gave up 0 bases, with 19 bases separating them. The CDR3 length is 16 residues. TCRdb analysed the reads with MiXCR anew, one entry per CDR3 protein. The table includes around 280,000 distinct CDR3 sequences, approximately 13% detected once. The TCR sequence derives from a human donor in good health (CMV status not recorded). Some clones in this sample may be carry-over from other donors' samples. Specimen: PBMCs. The chain joins TRBV7-9 to TRBJ2-7, with D maybe TRBD2 (6 bases). The CDR3 nucleotides are TGTGCCAGCACGACGTCCGGGACTCCGACCTCCTACGAGCAGTACTTC. Translating it yields CASTTSGTPTSYEQYF.